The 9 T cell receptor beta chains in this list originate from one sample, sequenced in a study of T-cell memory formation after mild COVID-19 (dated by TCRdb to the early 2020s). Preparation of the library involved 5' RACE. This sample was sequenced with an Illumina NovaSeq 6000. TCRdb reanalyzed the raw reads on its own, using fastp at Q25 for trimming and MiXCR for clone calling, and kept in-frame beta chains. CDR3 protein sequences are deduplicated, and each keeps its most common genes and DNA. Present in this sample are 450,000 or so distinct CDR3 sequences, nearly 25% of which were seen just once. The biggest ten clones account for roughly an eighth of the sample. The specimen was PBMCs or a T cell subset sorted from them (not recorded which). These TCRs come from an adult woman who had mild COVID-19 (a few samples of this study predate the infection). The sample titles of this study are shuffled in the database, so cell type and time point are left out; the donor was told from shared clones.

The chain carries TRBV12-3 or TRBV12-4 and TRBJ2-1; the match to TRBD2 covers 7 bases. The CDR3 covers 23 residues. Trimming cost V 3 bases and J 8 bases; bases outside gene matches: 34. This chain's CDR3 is CASSFQLRATSSLNTTVGDEQFF. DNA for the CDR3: TGTGCCAGCAGTTTCCAACTGCGCGCGACTAGCAGCCTCAACACTACCGTCGGGGATGAGCAGTTCTTC.

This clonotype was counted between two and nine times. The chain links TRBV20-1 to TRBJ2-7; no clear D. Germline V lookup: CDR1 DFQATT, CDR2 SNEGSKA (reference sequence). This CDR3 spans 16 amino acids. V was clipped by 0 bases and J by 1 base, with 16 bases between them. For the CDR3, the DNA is TGCAGTGCTAGAGATCTGGAACGCCCCTTGTCCTACGAGCAGTACTTC. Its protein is CSARDLERPLSYEQYF.

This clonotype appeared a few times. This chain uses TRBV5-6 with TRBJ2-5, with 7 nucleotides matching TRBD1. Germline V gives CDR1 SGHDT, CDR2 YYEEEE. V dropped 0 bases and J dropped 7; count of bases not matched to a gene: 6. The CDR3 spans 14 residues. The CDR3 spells CASSLGDSDVTQYF. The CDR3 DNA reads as TGTGCCAGCAGCTTGGGGGACAGCGACGTGACCCAGTACTTC.

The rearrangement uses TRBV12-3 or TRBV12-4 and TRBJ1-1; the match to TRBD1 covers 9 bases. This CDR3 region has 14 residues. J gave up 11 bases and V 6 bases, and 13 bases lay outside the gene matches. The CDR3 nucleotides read TGTGCCAGCAGACCCCCGGGACAGGGTTTTCGCGCTTTCTTT. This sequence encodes CASRPPGQGFRAFF.

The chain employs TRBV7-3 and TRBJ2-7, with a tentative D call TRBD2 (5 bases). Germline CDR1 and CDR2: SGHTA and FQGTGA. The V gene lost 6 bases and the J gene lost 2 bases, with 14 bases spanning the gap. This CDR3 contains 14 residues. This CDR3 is CASSQDGGAYEQYF. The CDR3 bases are TGTGCCAGCAGTCAAGACGGAGGCGCCTACGAGCAGTACTTC.

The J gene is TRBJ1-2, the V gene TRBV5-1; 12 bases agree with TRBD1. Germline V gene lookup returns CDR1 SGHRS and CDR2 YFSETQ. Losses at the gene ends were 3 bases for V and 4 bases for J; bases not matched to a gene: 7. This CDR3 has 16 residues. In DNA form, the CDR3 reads TGCGCCAGCAGCTCCCCCGGGACAGGGGGCAGCTATGGCTACACCTTC. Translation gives CASSSPGTGGSYGYTF.

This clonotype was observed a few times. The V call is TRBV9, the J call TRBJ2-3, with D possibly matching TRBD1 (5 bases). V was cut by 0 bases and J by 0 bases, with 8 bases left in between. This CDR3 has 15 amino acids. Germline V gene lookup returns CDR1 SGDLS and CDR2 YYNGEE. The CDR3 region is CASSVVPGSTDTQYF. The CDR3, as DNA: TGTGCCAGCAGCGTAGTGCCAGGGAGCACAGATACGCAGTATTTT.

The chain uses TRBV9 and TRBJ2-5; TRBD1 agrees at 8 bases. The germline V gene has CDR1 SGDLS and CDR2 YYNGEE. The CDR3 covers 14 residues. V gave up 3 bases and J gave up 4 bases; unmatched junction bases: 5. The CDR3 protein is CASSGGQVGETQYF. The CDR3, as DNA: TGTGCCAGCAGCGGGGGACAGGTAGGAGAGACCCAGTACTTC.

CDR3 coding DNA: TGTGCCAGCAGCTACGAGGGGAGCGGAGATTCACCCCTCCACTTT. Protein sequence: CASSYEGSGDSPLHF. V and J are TRBV7-9 and TRBJ1-6, with D possibly TRBD1 on 5 matching bases. This CDR3 is 15 amino acids long. V lost 4 bases to trimming and J lost 8 bases, with 15 bases between them. Germline V gene lookup returns CDR1 SEHNR and CDR2 FQNEAQ (reference sequence). Combining the CDR3 with reference TRBV7-9 and TRBJ1-6 gives the whole variable domain DTGVSQNPRHKITKRGQNVTFRCDPISEHNRLYWYRQTLGQGPEFLTYFQNEAQLEKSRLLSDRFSAERPKGSFSTLEIQRTEQGDSAMYLCASSYEGSGDSPLHFGNGTRLTVT.